These T cell receptor beta chains were read from a single sample in a study of blood T cell repertoires in COVID-19. Generated by immunoSEQ multiplex PCR, the TCRdb table keeps only in-frame clones and is missing some. The sample consists of 150,000 to 160,000 clones, 80% to 90% of them appearing once. Sequenced: peripheral blood. The receptors come from a woman in her 70s with acute or convalescent COVID-19. Each CDR3 is given with its conserved first and last residue. D genes are given only for firm matches. Rows give clone size only sometimes, using once, few, many, or a class for an expanded clone.

clone_size | j_call | d_call | v_call | cdr3_nt | cdr3_aa
once | TRBJ2-2 | TRBD1 | TRBV4-1 | TGCGCCAGCAGCCAAGGGGCAGGGGGCGTAACCGGGGAGCTGTTTTTT | CASSQGAGGVTGELFF
. | TRBJ2-2 | TRBD1 | TRBV3-1/TRBV3-2 | TGTGCCAGCAGCCAAGTTAGGGGGACAGGGAACACCGGGGAGCTGTTTTTT | CASSQVRGTGNTGELFF
. | TRBJ1-2 | . | TRBV10-3 | TGTGCCATCAGAGCCGACAGCCTCTATGGCTACACCTTC | CAIRADSLYGYTF
. | TRBJ2-2 | TRBD1 | TRBV11-2 | TGTGCCAGCAGCTCCGAGACAGGGGGCATAAACGGGGAGCTGTTTTTT | CASSSETGGINGELFF
. | TRBJ1-2 | TRBD1 | TRBV30 | TGTGCCTGGAGTCCAGGGGGTGGCTACACCTTC | CAWSPGGGYTF
. | TRBJ2-2 | TRBD2 | TRBV7-7 | TGTGCTAGCAGCCCCGGCGGGGGGCCCACCGGGGAGCTGTTTTTT | CASSPGGGPTGELFF
. | TRBJ1-2 | . | TRBV6-2/TRBV6-3 | TGTGCCAGCAGTAACCGGGACATCCTTAACTATGGCTACACCTTC | CASSNRDILNYGYTF
. | TRBJ2-1 | . | TRBV19 | TGTGCCACCTTAACCAGGGGTGGGAGCAATGAGCAGTTCTTC | CATLTRGGSNEQFF
. | TRBJ2-2 | . | TRBV7-7 | TGTGCTAGCAGCTTAGTTAAAGGGTGTGGCGGGGTGAACACCGGGGAGCTGTTTTTT | CASSLVKGCGGVNTGELFF
. | TRBJ1-5 | TRBD1 | TRBV6-1 | TGTGCCAGCAGTGAAGGAGGGGGCGCCTCCAATCAGCCCCAGCATTTT | CASSEGGGASNQPQHF
. | TRBJ1-2 | TRBD1 | TRBV5-1 | TGCGCCAGCAGCTTGGGGGACAGCGGCTATGGCTACACCTTC | CASSLGDSGYGYTF
. | TRBJ1-5 | TRBD1 | TRBV2 | TGTGCCAGCATGGGGACAGGGGGCAATCAGCCCCAGCATTTT | CASMGTGGNQPQHF
. | TRBJ1-1 | . | TRBV4-2 | TGTGCCAGCAGCCAAGAGGGCCGAACTGAAGCTTTCTTT | CASSQEGRTEAFF
. | TRBJ2-3 | . | TRBV5-1 | TGCGCCAGCACGAACTCAGGGGACATCACAGATACGCAGTATTTT | CASTNSGDITDTQYF
. | TRBJ2-1 | . | TRBV7-2 | TGTGCCAGCAGCTTCCCCCTGCGGGACGTCTACAATGAGCAGTTCTTC | CASSFPLRDVYNEQFF
. | TRBJ1-3 | . | TRBV19 | TGTGCCAGTAGTGTTCCGACAGTACCTAGGAACACCATATATTTT | CASSVPTVPRNTIYF
. | TRBJ2-2 | . | TRBV12-3/TRBV12-4 | TGTGCCAGCAGAGGGGGGGCCGGGGAGCTGTTTTTT | CASRGGAGELFF